This TCR beta chain came from a study of blood T cell repertoires in COVID-19. At the level of the study: Italy, Spain and the United States were the sources of the convalescent and acute COVID-19 samples. PBMCs, B-cell-depleted T cells, or T cells provided the cDNA or gDNA that made up the material.

Those who participated ranged in age from roughly 18 to 89 years and resided in 20 to 30 US areas. Researchers sorted participants into cohorts using their self-reported clinical history. The assay was immunoSEQ multiplex PCR, and TCRdb's table has in-frame clones only and misses some. The sample contains fewer than 350,000 clones, around 90% of which appear only once. This clone was seen once. The CDR3 runs 12 residues. With 3 bases removed from V and 5 bases from J, the gap between germline ends came to 7 bases. Germline values: CDR1 KGHSH, CDR2 LQKENI. The chain has TRBV18 and TRBJ1-2; D remains unclear. This clonotype originated in a woman aged 18-30 years with acute COVID-19. Specimen: PBMCs or T cells enriched from blood (not recorded which). The CDR3 DNA reads TGTGCCAGCTCACCCGTAGATTATGGCTACACCTTC. As protein: CASSPVDYGYTF.